These 32 T cell receptor beta chains were sequenced from one sample in a study of chemoradiotherapy in HPV16-positive cancers. The assay was immunoSEQ multiplex PCR, and TCRdb's table has in-frame clones only and misses some. The profile shows tens of thousands of clones, roughly nine tenths of them singletons. The material sequenced was blood, taken from a patient who underwent chemoradiotherapy. These receptor sequences come from a human donor with HPV-associated anogenital cancer.

The chain joins TRBV5-8 to TRBJ1-3; D gene unclear. Germline V gene lookup returns CDR1 SGHTS and CDR2 YDEGEE. Trimming left V 3 bases short and J 7 bases short, with 20 bases between. This CDR3 comprises 16 residues. Written as DNA, the CDR3 is TGTGCCAGCAGCTACTGGACTCCGACGTTGGTTAACACCATATATTTT. Its translation: CASSYWTPTLVNTIYF. The full variable domain, in which reference TRBV5-8 and TRBJ1-3 provide the parts outside the CDR3, is EAGVTQSPTHLIKTRGQQATLRCSPISGHTSVYWYQQALGLGLQFLLWYDEGEERNRGNFPPRFSGRQFPNYSSELNVNALELEDSALYLCASSYWTPTLVNTIYFGEGSWLTVV.

The V gene is TRBV6-1, the J gene TRBJ1-2; possibly TRBD1 for D (5 bases). The V gene's germline CDR1 is MNHNS and CDR2 SASEGT. Trimming removed 8 bases at V and 7 bases at J, with 8 bases between. The CDR3 spans 10 residues. CDR3 nucleotide sequence: TGTGCCAGCCGGGGGTTTGGCTACACCTTC. Protein sequence: CASRGFGYTF.

The chain recombines TRBV7-9 with TRBJ1-1, with D hard to call. V lost 8 bases, J lost 4 bases, and 14 bases lay in between. Germline CDR1 is SEHNR and CDR2 is FQNEAQ (reference sequence). The CDR3 is made up of 13 amino acids. CDR3 sequence reads: CASGDGRITEAFF. The CDR3 DNA reads TGTGCCAGCGGTGACGGGAGGATCACTGAAGCTTTCTTT.

The chain has TRBV18 and TRBJ1-2; 9 nucleotides line up with TRBD1. CDR3 size: 14 residues. V was pared by 3 bases and J by 8 bases, with 7 bases of the junction left unmatched. Looked up from germline, CDR1 is KGHSH and CDR2 is LQKENI. CDR3 sequence (DNA): TGTGCCAGCTCACCGGGACAGGGATCCCGCGGCTACACCTTC. This gives the protein CASSPGQGSRGYTF.

With respect to this clone: A single base separates this from a much larger clone, so it may be a read error. CDR3 coding DNA: TGTGCCAGCAGTGACGGGACAGGGGGCTACGAGCAGTACTTC. It yields the protein CASSDGTGGYEQYF. This chain joins TRBV25-1 and TRBJ2-7; 11 positions match TRBD1. The trim removed 3 bases at V and 3 bases at J, leaving 1 base unmatched. This CDR3 has 14 residues. Germline CDR1 reads MGHDK; CDR2 reads SYGVNS.

This clone has a single count. The rearrangement uses TRBV7-8 and TRBJ2-1, with D maybe TRBD1 (6 bases). From germline, CDR1 is SGHVS and CDR2 FQNEAQ. The length of the CDR3 is 15 residues. V was clipped by 0 bases and J by 3 bases, with 9 bases between them. In DNA, the CDR3 is TGTGCCAGCAGCTTAGCCAGGGGAGACTACAATGAGCAGTTCTTC. It is translated as CASSLARGDYNEQFF.

This chain connects TRBV5-4 to TRBJ2-7; D is perhaps TRBD2 (5 bases). There are 14 residues in the CDR3. CDR1 and CDR2 from the germline V gene are SGHNT and YYREEE (reference sequence). Trimming took off 5 bases at V and 5 bases at J, with 17 bases between the two ends. The CDR3 sequence: CASRVRGVVDEQYF. The CDR3 bases are TGTGCCAGCAGGGTTCGGGGAGTTGTTGACGAGCAGTACTTC.

V gene TRBV29-1 combines with J gene TRBJ1-1; a possible D gene is TRBD1 (5 bases). Germline V gene sequence: CDR1 SQVTM, CDR2 ANQGSEA. V lost 7 bases to trimming and J lost 2 bases, with 14 bases between them. The CDR3 extends over 13 amino acids. This CDR3 reads CSAHRMANTEAFF. In DNA, the CDR3 is TGCAGCGCTCACAGGATGGCAAACACTGAAGCTTTCTTT.

This clone was seen once. This chain uses TRBV6-5 with TRBJ1-1; D remains unclear. In germline, CDR1 is MNHEY, CDR2 SVGAGI. The CDR3 runs 12 residues. Trimming pared 2 bases from V and 10 bases from J, leaving 11 bases between. CDR3 amino acids: CASSYGRSRAFF. CDR3 bases: TGTGCCAGCAGTTACGGTAGGTCGAGAGCTTTCTTT.

This clone was seen only once. The chain recombines TRBV5-1 with TRBJ2-7; 10 bases match TRBD1. The CDR3 consists of 15 residues. From germline, CDR1 is SGHRS and CDR2 YFSETQ. The V gene end was trimmed by 4 bases and the J gene end by 5 bases; junction bases not matched to a gene: 9. The CDR3 spells CASSISGTGVHEQYF. For the CDR3, the DNA is TGCGCCAGCAGCATATCCGGGACAGGGGTCCACGAGCAGTACTTC.

V usage is TRBV27 and J usage is TRBJ2-2; D is undetermined. The length of the CDR3 is 14 residues. V lost 3 bases and J lost 2, with 7 bases in between. Looked up from germline, CDR1 is MNHEY and CDR2 is SMNVEV (reference sequence). The CDR3 region is CASSFEVNTGELFF. For the CDR3, the DNA is TGTGCCAGCAGTTTTGAGGTTAACACCGGGGAGCTGTTTTTT.

This chain uses TRBV5-1 with TRBJ2-7; D tentatively fits TRBD1 or TRBD2 (5 bases each). Between the trimmed V and J ends, which lost 4 bases and 0 bases, there was a span of 17 bases. This CDR3 is 16 amino acids long. Germline V gene sequence: CDR1 SGHRS, CDR2 YFSETQ. The CDR3 DNA is TGCGCCAGCAGCGGGACCCGAGGGTCCTTCTCCTACGAGCAGTACTTC. Protein sequence: CASSGTRGSFSYEQYF.

The rearrangement joins TRBV29-1 to TRBJ2-7; 7 bases line up with TRBD1. Germline loops: CDR1 SQVTM, CDR2 ANQGSEA. This CDR3 comprises 15 residues. Trimming at V came to 1 base and at J to 7 bases, leaving 13 bases not matched to a gene. CDR3 coding DNA: TGCAGCGTTGAAGTTAGGGACAGACCCCCTTGGGAGCAGTACTTC. Amino acids: CSVEVRDRPPWEQYF.

The chain employs TRBV5-1 and TRBJ2-7; TRBD1 is a possible D gene (8 bases). The CDR3 is made up of 18 amino acids. Per the germline V gene, CDR1 is SGHRS and CDR2 is YFSETQ. V dropped 2 bases and J dropped 4 bases, with 25 bases sitting between them. The CDR3 sequence is CASSFGQGAPRGRYEQYF. The CDR3 bases are TGCGCCAGCAGCTTTGGCCAGGGGGCCCCGCGGGGGCGATACGAGCAGTACTTC.

V gene TRBV7-8 combines with J gene TRBJ2-7, with 10 bases that match TRBD2. This CDR3 contains 16 residues. CDR1 SGHVS and CDR2 FQNEAQ come from the germline V gene. The ends lost 3 bases at V and 4 bases at J; junction bases unmatched: 9. The CDR3: CASSLGAGGPLYEQYF. CDR3 sequence (DNA): TGTGCCAGCAGCTTGGGAGCGGGAGGGCCGCTGTACGAGCAGTACTTC.

The chain is built from TRBV27 and TRBJ1-6, with a weak D call TRBD1 (6 bases). Per germline, CDR1 MNHEY and CDR2 SMNVEV (reference sequence). Trimming removed 5 bases at V and 9 bases at J, with 17 bases between. CDR3 length equals 15 residues. The chain's CDR3 is CASSIRGGQGSPLHF. CDR3 DNA: TGTGCCAGCAGTATCCGGGGGGGACAAGGTTCACCCCTCCACTTT.

The chain is built from TRBV6-5 and TRBJ2-7, with 8 bases aligning to TRBD1. The CDR3 sequence is 15 residues long. J lost 2 bases, V lost 2 bases, and 5 bases had no gene match. Germline-derived CDR1 and CDR2 are MNHEY and SVGAGI. This CDR3 is CASSYRDRTPYEQYF. DNA of the CDR3: TGTGCCAGCAGTTACAGGGACAGGACCCCCTACGAGCAGTACTTC.

The chain employs TRBV7-6 and TRBJ1-6; D is uncertain. This CDR3 contains 17 residues. Trimming shortened V by 1 base and J by 0 bases, and 10 bases separated the two germline ends. The germline gives CDR1 SGHVS, CDR2 FNYEAQ. The CDR3 DNA follows: TGTGCCAGCAGCTTAGAGGCACAGAGCTCCTATAATTCACCCCTCCACTTT. Protein sequence: CASSLEAQSSYNSPLHF.

The chain uses TRBV11-2 and TRBJ2-7; D is tentatively TRBD1 or TRBD2 (7 bases each). Germline CDR1 reads SGHAT; CDR2 reads FQNNGV. The CDR3 extends over 16 amino acids. Trimming took off 5 bases at V and 3 bases at J, with 20 bases between the two ends. DNA of the CDR3: TGTGCCAGCAGCGTTTTAGGGAGGGGGCGAGGCTACGAGCAGTACTTC. The encoded protein is CASSVLGRGRGYEQYF. The full variable domain, in which reference TRBV11-2 and TRBJ2-7 provide the parts outside the CDR3, is EAGVAQSPRYKIIEKRQSVAFWCNPISGHATLYWYQQILGQGPKLLIQFQNNGVVDDSQLPKDRFSAERLKGVDSTLKIQPAKLEDSAVYLCASSVLGRGRGYEQYFGPGTRLTVT.

This clone was counted between two and nine times. The rearrangement uses TRBV6-6 and TRBJ1-5; D remains unclear. The V end lost 0 bases, the J end lost 4 bases, and 7 bases lay between the germline ends. CDR3 size: 14 residues. Germline-derived CDR1 and CDR2 are MNHNY and SVGAGI (reference sequence). CDR3 loop: CASSYSEGNQPQHF. CDR3 nucleotides: TGTGCCAGCAGTTACTCGGAAGGAAATCAGCCCCAGCATTTT.

This clone is labeled medium-sized (0.01 to 0.1%). This chain joins TRBV6-5 and TRBJ1-5; 7 bases match TRBD1. The germline V gene encodes CDR1 MNHEY and CDR2 SVGAGI. Trimming cost V 6 bases and J 7 bases; bases outside gene matches: 12. The CDR3 length is 15 residues. The CDR3 DNA follows: TGTGCCAGCAGGAGACAGGGCGGGTTTGAACAGCCCCAGCATTTT. Translating gives CASRRQGGFEQPQHF.

The chain uses TRBV7-9 and TRBJ2-1; TRBD2 matches 13 bases. Unmatched junction bases numbered 15, after V lost 4 bases and J lost 6 bases. Looked up from germline, CDR1 is SEHNR and CDR2 is FQNEAQ (reference sequence). The CDR3 totals 19 residues. In DNA, the CDR3 is TGTGCCAGCAGCTCATCCCCGGGACTAGCGGGGTCCAGACCCAATGAGCAGTTCTTC. It is translated as CASSSSPGLAGSRPNEQFF.

This sequence joins TRBV7-9 and TRBJ1-5; 9 positions agree with TRBD1. CDR3 length equals 14 residues. V gave up 4 bases and J gave up 5 bases; unmatched junction bases: 3. Germline CDR1 SEHNR, CDR2 FQNEAQ (reference sequence). The DNA of the CDR3 is TGTGCCAGCAGCTACGACAGGGGGGATCAGCCCCAGCATTTT. This translates into CASSYDRGDQPQHF. The whole variable domain, filled in from reference TRBV7-9 and TRBJ1-5, reads DTGVSQNPRHKITKRGQNVTFRCDPISEHNRLYWYRQTLGQGPEFLTYFQNEAQLEKSRLLSDRFSAERPKGSFSTLEIQRTEQGDSAMYLCASSYDRGDQPQHFGDGTRLSIL.

This clone was seen once. This sequence joins TRBV19 and TRBJ1-4; 11 bases are shared with TRBD1. The J segment lost 7 bases and the V segment lost 5 bases, leaving 12 bases of the junction unmatched. Germline V lookup: CDR1 LNHDA, CDR2 SQIVND (reference sequence). The CDR3 totals 17 residues. In DNA form, the CDR3 reads TGTGCCAGTAGTTCGAGGACAGGGGGCAAGGGGGTTGAAAAACTGTTTTTT. Translating gives CASSSRTGGKGVEKLFF.

CDR3 sequence reads: CASSLVPNEQFF. The DNA of the CDR3 is TGTGCCAGCAGCTTAGTTCCCAATGAGCAGTTCTTC. This chain connects TRBV7-6 to TRBJ2-1; D gene uncertain. Germline V gene sequence: CDR1 SGHVS, CDR2 FNYEAQ. The CDR3 consists of 12 residues. V was pared by 1 base and J by 6 bases, with 4 bases between.

The rearrangement links TRBV5-1 to TRBJ1-3, with D possibly TRBD1 on 6 matching bases. There are 16 residues in the CDR3. The V end was cut by 1 base, the J end by 1 base, with 12 bases between. CDR1 is SGHRS and CDR2 is YFSETQ in the germline V gene. The CDR3 DNA sequence: TGCGCCAGCAGCTTGACAGGGTCTGGGTCTGGAAACACCATATATTTT. Amino acid sequence: CASSLTGSGSGNTIYF.

V usage is TRBV11-2 and J usage is TRBJ1-2; D unresolved. The CDR3 has 14 residues. Germline-derived CDR1 and CDR2 are SGHAT and FQNNGV. Trimming took off 1 base at V and 0 bases at J, with 6 bases between the two ends. The CDR3 nucleotides are TGTGCCAGCAGCTTAGGAAATACTAACTATGGCTACACCTTC. This encodes CASSLGNTNYGYTF.

The J gene is TRBJ1-6, the V gene TRBV5-8; TRBD1 agrees at 9 bases. This CDR3 is 15 amino acids long. The ends lost 4 bases at V and 8 bases at J; junction bases unmatched: 7. The V gene's germline CDR1 is SGHTS and CDR2 YDEGEE. The CDR3 DNA is TGTGCCAGCAGCCCAACGACAGGGGGATATTCACCCCTCCACTTT. Its protein is CASSPTTGGYSPLHF.

The genes are TRBV2 and TRBJ2-1; a possible D gene is TRBD1 (5 bases). There are 12 residues in the CDR3. V lost 6 bases and J lost 9, with 12 bases in between. Looked up from germline, CDR1 is SNHLY and CDR2 is FYNNEI. The chain's CDR3 is CASRVGAVEQFF. As DNA, the CDR3 is TGTGCCAGCAGGGTAGGGGCGGTTGAGCAGTTCTTC.

This rearrangement joins TRBV6-5 to TRBJ1-1; D unclear. The V end lost 4 bases, the J end lost 4 bases, and 10 bases lay between the germline ends. CDR1 and CDR2 (germline): MNHEY, SVGAGI. The CDR3 totals 13 residues. The CDR3 DNA sequence: TGTGCCAGCAGTTTAGACCCCCGCACTGAAGCTTTCTTT. Its translation: CASSLDPRTEAFF.

This chain links TRBV5-1 with TRBJ1-1; D remains unclear. CDR3 size: 14 residues. CDR1 and CDR2 from the germline V gene are SGHRS and YFSETQ. Deletions cut 4 bases from V and 0 bases from J, with 10 bases between. CDR3 DNA sequence: TGCGCCAGCAGCACAGAATTCATGAACACTGAAGCTTTCTTT. This codes for CASSTEFMNTEAFF.

V is TRBV5-4 and J is TRBJ2-1; 8 bases agree with TRBD1. This CDR3 has 13 residues. Germline V gene lookup returns CDR1 SGHNT and CDR2 YYREEE (reference sequence). V lost 3 bases to trimming and J lost 8 bases; unmatched junction nucleotides: 4. The CDR3 reads CASSSTGEDEQFF. The CDR3 DNA reads as TGTGCCAGCAGCTCGACAGGGGAGGATGAGCAGTTCTTC.